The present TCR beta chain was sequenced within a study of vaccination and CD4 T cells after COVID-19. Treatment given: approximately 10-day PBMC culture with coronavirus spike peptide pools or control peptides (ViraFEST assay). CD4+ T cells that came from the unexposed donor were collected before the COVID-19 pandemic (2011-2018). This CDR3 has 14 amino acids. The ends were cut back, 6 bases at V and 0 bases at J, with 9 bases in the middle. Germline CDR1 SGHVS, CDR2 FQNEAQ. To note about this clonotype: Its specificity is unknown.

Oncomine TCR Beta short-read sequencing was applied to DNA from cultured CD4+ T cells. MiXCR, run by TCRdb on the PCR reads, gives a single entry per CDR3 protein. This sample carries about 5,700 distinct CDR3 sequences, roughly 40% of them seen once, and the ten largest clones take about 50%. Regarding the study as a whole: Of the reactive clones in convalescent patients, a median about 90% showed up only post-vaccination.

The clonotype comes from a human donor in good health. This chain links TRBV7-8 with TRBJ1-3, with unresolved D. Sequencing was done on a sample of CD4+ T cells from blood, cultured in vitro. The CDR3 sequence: CASRSPNSGNTIYF. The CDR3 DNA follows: TGTGCCAGCAGGAGCCCCAACTCTGGAAACACCATATATTTT.